These 27 T cell receptor beta chains share one sample of origin, sequenced in a study of blood T cells in healthy people across ages. The use of a sample-barcoded 5' primer and a J-beta primer mix characterized a second PCR of 7 to 11 cycles. TCRdb itself ran the 5' RACE reads through MiXCR, one entry per CDR3 protein. The repertoire has about 640,000 distinct CDR3 sequences, over 40% of them found once; the top ten carry around 30%. The source material was blood. The receptors shown here come from a man of 80 years or more in good health.

This clonotype was picked up a small number of times. The genes are TRBV20-1 and TRBJ2-1; perhaps TRBD1 as D (6 bases). The CDR3 length is 15 residues. Germline V gives CDR1 DFQATT, CDR2 SNEGSKA (reference sequence). The V and J ends lost 5 bases and 1 base respectively, with 15 bases between them. CDR3 loop: CSASTGTSSYNEQFF. Written as DNA, the CDR3 is TGCAGTGCTTCCACCGGGACATCGTCCTACAATGAGCAGTTCTTC.

This clonotype appeared a few times. The CDR3, as DNA: TGTGCCAGCAGGGGTAGCGGGGCCCAAGAGACCCAGTACTTC. Residues: CASRGSGAQETQYF. This sequence joins TRBV6-6 and TRBJ2-5; 8 positions match TRBD2. CDR1 and CDR2 (germline): MNHNY, SVGAGI (reference sequence). The CDR3 extends over 14 amino acids. The V and J ends lost 6 bases and 1 base, in that order; junction bases with no gene match: 4.

This chain uses TRBV28 with TRBJ1-2; 7 bases are a match to TRBD1. The CDR3 is 15 residues long. V was pared by 2 bases and J by 3 bases, with 6 bases of the junction left unmatched. Germline CDR1 and CDR2: MDHEN and SYDVKM. Written as DNA, the CDR3 is TGTGCCAGCAGTTTAGGGGCAGGGGGGTACTATGGCTACACCTTC. As protein: CASSLGAGGYYGYTF.

The chain is built from TRBV27 and TRBJ2-7; D remains unclear. Germline V CDR1 and CDR2: MNHEY, SMNVEV (reference sequence). The CDR3 runs to 13 residues. V was trimmed by 3 bases and J by 2 bases, leaving 8 bases between them. Written as DNA, the CDR3 is TGTGCCAGCAGTTTTTTTAACGCCTACGAGCAGTACTTC. This sequence encodes CASSFFNAYEQYF.

This sequence joins TRBV4-3 and TRBJ1-2; D uncertain. Trimming removed 0 bases at V and 5 bases at J, with 7 bases between. This CDR3 is 13 amino acids long. Germline CDR1 LGHNA, CDR2 YSLEER. CDR3 DNA sequence: TGCGCCAGCAGCCAAGATTCAGGTTATGGCTACACCTTC. Residues: CASSQDSGYGYTF.

CDR3 bases: TGTGCCAGCAGGGAAAGCGGGAGGGCCAGTAATGAGCAGTTCTTC. It yields the protein CASRESGRASNEQFF. V gene TRBV25-1 combines with J gene TRBJ2-1, with TRBD2 matching 10 bases. The CDR3 spans 15 residues. The V and J ends lost 6 bases and 7 bases, in that order; junction bases with no gene match: 9. Germline CDR1 is MGHDK and CDR2 is SYGVNS.

This chain connects TRBV29-1 to TRBJ2-5, with 10 nucleotides matching TRBD1. The V segment lost 5 bases and the J segment 5 bases; nucleotides outside the gene matches: 8. The CDR3 covers 14 residues. CDR1 is SQVTM and CDR2 is ANQGSEA in the germline V gene. The CDR3 sequence is CSVRDRGKRETQYF. Written as DNA, the CDR3 is TGCAGCGTTAGGGACAGGGGAAAACGGGAGACCCAGTACTTC.

The chain combines TRBV6-6 with TRBJ1-1; D is uncertain. This CDR3 has 14 residues. V lost 6 bases, J lost 5 bases, and 16 bases lay in between. Germline V gene data show CDR1 as MNHNY and CDR2 as SVGAGI (reference sequence). CDR3 amino acids: CASRPGPRGTEAFF. The CDR3 region has the DNA TGTGCCAGCAGACCCGGGCCCCGAGGGACTGAAGCTTTCTTT.

This clonotype was recorded a few times. The rearrangement joins TRBV20-1 to TRBJ2-3; 8 nucleotides match TRBD1. The V and J ends lost 4 bases and 2 bases, in that order; junction bases with no gene match: 11. The length of the CDR3 is 16 residues. CDR1 DFQATT and CDR2 SNEGSKA come from the germline V gene (reference sequence). The CDR3 nucleotides are TGCAGTGCTACCACACTTAACAGGGGGTTCACAGATACGCAGTATTTT. It codes for CSATTLNRGFTDTQYF.

This clonotype has more than one count but fewer than ten. The V and J genes are TRBV29-1 and TRBJ1-1; D is unresolved. Germline V lookup: CDR1 SQVTM, CDR2 ANQGSEA. Trimming took off 7 bases at V and 4 bases at J, with 16 bases between the two ends. This CDR3 spans 13 amino acids. CDR3 DNA: TGCAGCGGGTCGGGTCAGGAGGGCACTGAAGCTTTCTTT. Residues: CSGSGQEGTEAFF. Variable domain in full (rest from reference TRBV29-1 and TRBJ1-1): SAVISQKPSRDICQRGTSLTIQCQVDSQVTMMFWYRQQPGQSLTLIATANQGSEATYESGFVIDKFPISRPNLTFSTLTVSNMSPEDSSIYLCSGSGQEGTEAFFGQGTRLTVV.

The chain joins TRBV12-3 or TRBV12-4 to TRBJ2-5, with D unresolved. The CDR3 is 16 residues long. V was pared by 1 base and J by 3 bases, with 15 bases between. The CDR3 loop is CASSLVGWREKETQYF. In DNA form, the CDR3 reads TGTGCCAGCAGTTTAGTCGGGTGGAGAGAAAAAGAGACCCAGTACTTC.

This chain connects TRBV7-2 to TRBJ2-5; D is uncertain. The CDR3 covers 14 residues. The V gene's germline CDR1 is SGHTA and CDR2 FQGNSA. V dropped 6 bases and J dropped 11 bases, with 22 bases sitting between them. The DNA for the CDR3 is TGTGCCAGCAGTCGAAATCGGGCCTACAATGAGCAGTACTTC. This sequence encodes CASSRNRAYNEQYF.

Ten or more counts support this clonotype. The chain has TRBV12-3 or TRBV12-4 and TRBJ2-2; D gene unclear. V was shortened by 6 bases and J by 0 bases, with 8 bases between the two germline ends. The CDR3 contains 14 residues. CDR3 sequence reads: CASRLLANTGELFF. The DNA for the CDR3 is TGTGCCAGCAGATTGCTGGCGAACACCGGGGAGCTGTTTTTT.

This clonotype was seen a handful of times. The chain couples TRBV5-1 to TRBJ2-5, with D possibly being TRBD2 (6 bases). The CDR3 length is 17 residues. Germline loops: CDR1 SGHRS, CDR2 YFSETQ. Trimming pared 2 bases from V and 5 bases from J, leaving 22 bases between. The CDR3 loop reads CASSFFAGSDRGETQYF. Written as DNA, the CDR3 is TGCGCCAGCAGCTTTTTTGCGGGATCGGACCGAGGGGAGACCCAGTACTTC.

CDR3 DNA: TGTGCCAGCAGTAAGGACAGGGGATTTGGCTACACCTTC. Its protein product is CASSKDRGFGYTF. J is TRBJ1-2 and V is TRBV6-4; 9 bases match TRBD1. The V gene's germline CDR1 is MRHNA and CDR2 SNTAGT. Unmatched junction bases numbered 5, after V lost 5 bases and J lost 7 bases. The CDR3 is 13 residues long.

V gene TRBV7-2 combines with J gene TRBJ1-6, with D unresolved. Trimming cost V 10 bases and J 10 bases, with 17 bases left between them. Germline V gives CDR1 SGHTA, CDR2 FQGNSA. The CDR3 spans 13 residues. This CDR3 reads CATRPYPTSPLHF. The CDR3 DNA reads TGTGCCACCAGGCCTTACCCGACCTCACCCCTCCACTTT.

This clonotype was counted between two and nine times. This rearrangement joins TRBV7-9 to TRBJ2-5; 7 bases are shared with TRBD2. The V gene end was trimmed by 11 bases and the J gene end by 5 bases; junction bases not matched to a gene: 5. Germline V gene lookup returns CDR1 SEHNR and CDR2 FQNEAQ (reference sequence). This CDR3 has 11 residues. The CDR3 DNA follows: TGTGCCGCCGGGGGGTTTGAGACCCAGTACTTC. It translates to CAAGGFETQYF.

CDR3 DNA: TGTGCCAGCAGCTTGGGGGGATCTTTAGCGAGAGGCGGCGAGCAGTACTTC. It yields the protein CASSLGGSLARGGEQYF. This chain links TRBV5-4 with TRBJ2-7; D is perhaps TRBD2 (5 bases). The length of the CDR3 is 17 residues. V was shortened by 0 bases and J by 6 bases, with 22 bases between the two germline ends. In germline, CDR1 is SGHNT, CDR2 YYREEE (reference sequence).

The V call is TRBV28, the J call TRBJ1-1; TRBD1 agrees at 7 bases. The CDR3 runs to 11 residues. Germline V gene lookup returns CDR1 MDHEN and CDR2 SYDVKM. The junction had 8 bases not matched to a gene; V was cut back by 7 bases and J by 12 bases. CDR3 region: CASTEQGKSFF. The CDR3 DNA sequence: TGTGCCAGCACCGAACAGGGGAAGTCTTTCTTT.

This rearrangement joins TRBV24-1 to TRBJ2-1, with 9 bases that match TRBD2. The CDR3 has 19 amino acids. Germline V gene sequence: CDR1 KGHDR, CDR2 SFDVKD. J gave up 2 bases and V 5 bases, and 15 bases lay outside the gene matches. This CDR3 reads CATSARGRGSSGTYNEQFF. The CDR3 DNA reads TGTGCCACCAGTGCGAGGGGGCGCGGGTCTAGCGGGACCTACAATGAGCAGTTCTTC.

This clonotype was counted between two and nine times. The chain joins TRBV6-2 or TRBV6-3 to TRBJ2-7, with D possibly being TRBD1 (5 bases). The CDR3 is 17 amino acids. The V and J ends lost 2 bases and 2 bases respectively, with 19 bases between them. Germline V gene lookup returns CDR1 MNHEY and CDR2 SVGEGT. The CDR3 bases are TGTGCCAGCAGTTACATGGGCGTGGGGCAGGCCACCTACGAGCAGTACTTC. This codes for CASSYMGVGQATYEQYF.

This chain connects TRBV9 to TRBJ2-1, with 9 bases fitting TRBD2. CDR1 and CDR2 (germline): SGDLS, YYNGEE. Trimming cost V 3 bases and J 6 bases; bases outside gene matches: 13. The CDR3 runs 17 residues. The CDR3 protein is CASSDTGGGRARNEQFF. CDR3 sequence (DNA): TGTGCCAGCAGCGATACGGGAGGCGGGAGGGCACGCAATGAGCAGTTCTTC.

In this sample, this clonotype turned up once. CDR3 in DNA: TGTGCCACCAGCAGGGAAGTAGCGGGGGGGCCCGATGAGCAGTTCTTC. The encoded protein is CATSREVAGGPDEQFF. The chain is built from TRBV15 and TRBJ2-1, with 11 bases matching TRBD2. Germline V lookup: CDR1 LNHNV, CDR2 YYDKDF (reference sequence). This CDR3 has 16 residues. V dropped 3 bases and J dropped 8; count of bases not matched to a gene: 9.

This clonotype occurred a few times. The chain links TRBV6-6 to TRBJ1-6; tentative D call: TRBD1 (6 bases). The V and J ends lost 6 bases and 7 bases respectively, with 19 bases between them. CDR3 length: 16 residues. Germline V gene lookup returns CDR1 MNHNY and CDR2 SVGAGI (reference sequence). The CDR3 region has the DNA TGTGCCAGCAGAGGATCCGACAGGTCGACCAATTCACCCCTCCACTTT. Its translation: CASRGSDRSTNSPLHF.

This rearrangement joins TRBV9 to TRBJ2-3, with 9 bases fitting TRBD2. The length of the CDR3 is 18 residues. J lost 0 bases, V lost 1 base, and 9 bases had no gene match. In germline, CDR1 is SGDLS, CDR2 YYNGEE. The CDR3 loop reads CASSVSSGGPVSTDTQYF. The CDR3 coding sequence is TGTGCCAGCAGCGTATCCAGCGGGGGGCCGGTTAGCACAGATACGCAGTATTTT.

This clonotype showed up just a few times. The chain uses TRBV7-6 and TRBJ2-5, with D possibly being TRBD2 (6 bases). The V gene's germline CDR1 is SGHVS and CDR2 FNYEAQ. Trimming removed 5 bases at V and 11 bases at J, with 18 bases between. The CDR3 length is 13 residues. The DNA of the CDR3 is TGTGCCAGCAGCGCTTCACAGGTCCGGGAGCAGTACTTC. Its translation: CASSASQVREQYF.

This clonotype was counted ten times or more. V and J are TRBV6-2 or TRBV6-3 and TRBJ2-3; no reliable D call. V was cut by 2 bases and J by 4 bases, with 1 base left in between. The CDR3 contains 11 residues. Germline values: CDR1 MNHEY, CDR2 SVGEGT. CDR3 nucleotide sequence: TGTGCCAGCAGTTACGCAGATACGCAGTATTTT. It translates to CASSYADTQYF.